Each of the 20 T cell receptor beta chains below was sequenced from the same sample in a study of human T cells and chemical hapten exposure. MiXCR was run by TCRdb on the RACE reads, yielding one entry per CDR3 protein. The sample yields approximately 50,000 distinct CDR3 sequences, approximately 11% seen once. Time point described: pre-sensitization, week 0. The sample's treatment: therapeutic diphenylcyclopropenone sensitization with weekly scalp DPC. Source: whole blood, taken in connection with sensitization to the hapten diphenylcyclopropenone (DPC). The receptors were sampled from a woman aged 40 to 50 with alopecia areata. Some clones in this sample may be carry-over from other donors' samples.

This chain uses TRBV14 with TRBJ2-7; the match to TRBD1 covers 10 bases. The CDR3 sequence is 15 residues long. Germline loops: CDR1 SGHDN, CDR2 FVKESK. The J segment lost 4 bases and the V segment lost 3 bases, leaving 6 bases of the junction unmatched. The CDR3 DNA reads TGTGCCAGCAGCCAGCCGGGACAGGGGCGGTACGAGCAGTACTTC. It specifies CASSQPGQGRYEQYF.

The sample holds many counts of this clonotype. V and J are TRBV19 and TRBJ1-1; D gene unclear. The CDR3 runs 15 residues. CDR1 is LNHDA, CDR2 SQIVND, per germline (reference sequence). V was cut by 6 bases and J by 1 base, with 15 bases left in between. As DNA, the CDR3 is TGTGCCAGTAGACGAAGGGAGGTTGCGAACACTGAAGCTTTCTTT. It is translated as CASRRREVANTEAFF.

The table lists this clonotype with many counts. The chain has TRBV6-5 and TRBJ2-2; D may be TRBD2 (7 bases). Germline-derived CDR1 and CDR2 are MNHEY and SVGAGI. V lost 7 bases, J lost 4 bases, and 16 bases lay in between. CDR3 length: 15 amino acids. CDR3 sequence (DNA): TGTGCCAGCAACACACAGGGAGGGCTCACCGGGGAGCTGTTTTTT. The encoded protein is CASNTQGGLTGELFF.

This clonotype has just a few counts. The rearrangement joins TRBV19 to TRBJ1-5, with D perhaps TRBD1 (6 bases). Germline V lookup: CDR1 LNHDA, CDR2 SQIVND (reference sequence). This CDR3 spans 13 amino acids. V was shortened by 8 bases and J by 7 bases, with 15 bases between the two germline ends. This chain's CDR3 is CASGLKGQQPQHF. CDR3 bases: TGTGCCAGTGGGCTTAAGGGACAACAGCCCCAGCATTTT.

This clonotype was observed a handful of times. This chain uses TRBV11-2 with TRBJ2-7, with D hard to call. Germline CDR1 SGHAT, CDR2 FQNNGV. This CDR3 contains 16 residues. V was trimmed by 2 bases and J by 0 bases, leaving 14 bases between them. Written as DNA, the CDR3 is TGTGCCAGCAGCTTACAGAGTCAGACTTCCTCCTACGAGCAGTACTTC. Translating it yields CASSLQSQTSSYEQYF.

This clonotype was counted many times. The V and J genes are TRBV12-3 or TRBV12-4 and TRBJ2-5; D unresolved. The CDR3 loop spans 14 amino acids. The V gene lost 2 bases and the J gene lost 5 bases, with 12 bases spanning the gap. CDR3 sequence reads: CASSLRSARETQYF. For the CDR3, the DNA is TGTGCCAGCAGTTTAAGGTCAGCGCGGGAGACCCAGTACTTC.

This clonotype has a handful of counts. The rearrangement links TRBV28 to TRBJ2-1; 12 bases line up with TRBD2. V shed 3 bases and J 6 bases; nucleotides not matched to a gene: 9. This CDR3 is built from 17 residues. Germline V gives CDR1 MDHEN, CDR2 SYDVKM. The CDR3 region has the DNA TGTGCCAGCAGTTTGCTTCCGGCACTAGCGGGGGGCAATGAGCAGTTCTTC. Encoded protein: CASSLLPALAGGNEQFF.

On this clonotype itself: This sequence may be a read error, since a much larger clone differs from it by one base. The CDR3 ends on some other residue instead of the conserved phenylalanine or tryptophan, so this is likely a read error. This rearrangement joins TRBV12-3 or TRBV12-4 to TRBJ1-5; D remains ambiguous. The germline V and J ends were trimmed by 3 bases and 9 bases, with 6 bases remaining between them. CDR3 length: 11 amino acids. The CDR3 sequence is CASSFRGPQHY. The CDR3 DNA reads as TGTGCCAGCAGTTTTCGGGGGCCCCAGCATTAT.

This clonotype was seen ten or more times. This rearrangement joins TRBV12-3 or TRBV12-4 to TRBJ1-3; D may be TRBD1 (5 bases). CDR3 size: 14 residues. V lost 3 bases to trimming and J lost 2 bases, with 8 bases between them. The CDR3: CASSFQGAGNTIYF. DNA of the CDR3: TGTGCCAGCAGTTTTCAAGGGGCTGGAAACACCATATATTTT.

The genes are TRBV3-1 and TRBJ2-1, with TRBD2 as a possible D gene (5 bases). This CDR3 is built from 12 residues. Trimming pared 1 base from V and 12 bases from J, leaving 10 bases between. CDR1 LGHDT and CDR2 YNNKEL come from the germline V gene (reference sequence). The CDR3 coding sequence is TGTGCCAGCAGCCAAGGGGTGGAGGCGCAGTTCTTC. Amino acids: CASSQGVEAQFF.

This rearrangement joins TRBV5-6 to TRBJ1-5, with 7 bases matching TRBD1. J gave up 6 bases and V 0 bases, and 6 bases lay outside the gene matches. CDR1 SGHDT and CDR2 YYEEEE come from the germline V gene. CDR3 length: 15 residues. DNA of the CDR3: TGTGCCAGCAGCTTGGGACAGGGTAGTGTTCAGCCCCAGCATTTT. Its translation is CASSLGQGSVQPQHF.

The rearrangement links TRBV29-1 to TRBJ2-1; no reliable D call. The V gene lost 7 bases and the J gene lost 13 bases, with 14 bases spanning the gap. From germline, CDR1 is SQVTM and CDR2 ANQGSEA. The CDR3 contains 10 residues. The CDR3 region has the DNA TGCAGCGCCCGGCGGACGGACCAGTTCTTC. This encodes CSARRTDQFF.

In regard to this clonotype: This may stem from a read error, because a much larger clone lies one nucleotide away. The chain recombines TRBV10-1 with TRBJ1-1; D possibly corresponds to TRBD1 (6 bases). This CDR3 contains 15 residues. Germline V gene sequence: CDR1 WNHNN, CDR2 SYGVQD (reference sequence). The CDR3: CASSAVRGRDTEALF. The CDR3 DNA is TGCGCCAGCAGCGCTGTTAGAGGGAGGGACACTGAAGCTCTCTTT.

This chain links TRBV12-2 with TRBJ1-5; TRBD1, the D gene given by the table, was not confirmed from the DNA. TRBV12-2 is a documented pseudogene. CDR3 length equals 15 residues. As DNA, the CDR3 is TGTGCAAGTCGCTTAAAAAGACAGGGAGGTCAGCCCCAGCATTTT. Its protein product is CASRLKRQGGQPQHF.

This chain uses TRBV29-1 with TRBJ2-1, with TRBD2 matching over 12 bases. The CDR3 has 12 residues. J was trimmed by 15 bases and V by 8 bases; bases with no gene match: 11. Germline CDR1 SQVTM, CDR2 ANQGSEA. The CDR3 loop is CSIGLAGPAVFF. The CDR3 DNA reads as TGCAGCATTGGACTAGCGGGGCCCGCGGTGTTCTTC.

This clonotype turned up a few times. The genes are TRBV19 and TRBJ1-2; 9 nucleotides match TRBD1. V was clipped by 5 bases and J by 5 bases; unmatched bases: 12. The CDR3 spans 16 residues. The germline CDR1 and CDR2 sequences are LNHDA and SQIVND (reference sequence). The CDR3 bases are TGTGCCAGTAGTGTACTCCCGGGACAGGGAAGGTATGGCTACACCTTC. Its translation: CASSVLPGQGRYGYTF.

This clonotype has just a few counts. The genes are TRBV7-8 and TRBJ2-1; D ambiguous. The CDR3 contains 15 residues. Trimming took 1 base from V and 4 from J, leaving 11 bases between them. CDR1 SGHVS and CDR2 FQNEAQ come from the germline V gene. CDR3 bases: TGTGCCAGCAGCTTAGGAGTTCAGGTGTACAATGAGCAGTTCTTC. The encoded protein is CASSLGVQVYNEQFF.

This clonotype occurred many times. The J gene is TRBJ2-2, the V gene TRBV19; D may be TRBD2 (5 bases). Trimming stripped 7 bases from V and 4 bases from J, with 10 bases between. Germline assignment: CDR1 LNHDA and CDR2 SQIVND (reference sequence). This CDR3 spans 13 amino acids. The CDR3 spells CASNGLFTGELFF. Here the CDR3 DNA reads TGTGCCAGTAATGGACTTTTCACCGGGGAGCTGTTTTTT. Based on the CDR3 plus reference TRBV19 and TRBJ2-2, the full variable domain is DGGITQSPKYLFRKEGQNVTLSCEQNLNHDAMYWYRQDPGQGLRLIYYSQIVNDFQKGDIAEGYSVSREKKESFPLTVTSAQKNPTAFYLCASNGLFTGELFFGEGSRLTVL.

This clonotype came up a few times. The chain links TRBV12-3 or TRBV12-4 to TRBJ1-1; D may be TRBD1 (5 bases). Trimming took 1 base from V and 8 from J, leaving 11 bases between them. This CDR3 has 13 amino acids. The CDR3 here is CASSLEGREEAFF. In DNA, the CDR3 is TGTGCCAGCAGTTTAGAGGGGAGGGAAGAAGCTTTCTTT.

This clonotype has a handful of counts. This sequence joins TRBV29-1 and TRBJ2-5, with D hard to call. With 5 bases removed from V and 2 bases from J, the gap between germline ends came to 6 bases. This CDR3 is 11 amino acids long. Germline-derived CDR1 and CDR2 are SQVTM and ANQGSEA. The CDR3 spells CSVRPQETQYF. The CDR3, as DNA: TGCAGCGTTCGGCCACAAGAGACCCAGTACTTC. The entire variable domain, with the rest obtained from reference TRBV29-1 and TRBJ2-5, is as follows: SAVISQKPSRDICQRGTSLTIQCQVDSQVTMMFWYRQQPGQSLTLIATANQGSEATYESGFVIDKFPISRPNLTFSTLTVSNMSPEDSSIYLCSVRPQETQYFGPGTRLLVL.